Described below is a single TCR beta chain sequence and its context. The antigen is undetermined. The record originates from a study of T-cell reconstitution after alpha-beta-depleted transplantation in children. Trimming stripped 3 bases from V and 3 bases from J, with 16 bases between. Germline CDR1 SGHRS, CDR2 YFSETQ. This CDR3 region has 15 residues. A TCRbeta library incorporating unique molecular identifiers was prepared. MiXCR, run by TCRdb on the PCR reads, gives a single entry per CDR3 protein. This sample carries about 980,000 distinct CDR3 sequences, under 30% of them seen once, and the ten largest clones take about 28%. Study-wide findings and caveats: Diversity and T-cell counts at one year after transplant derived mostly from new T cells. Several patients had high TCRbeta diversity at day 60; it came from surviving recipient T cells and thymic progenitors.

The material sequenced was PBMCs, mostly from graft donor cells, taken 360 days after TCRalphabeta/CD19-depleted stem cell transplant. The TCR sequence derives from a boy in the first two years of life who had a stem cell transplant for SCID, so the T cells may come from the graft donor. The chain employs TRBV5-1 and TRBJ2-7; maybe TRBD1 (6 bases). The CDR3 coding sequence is TGCGCCAGCAGCTCTACAGGGACCCCTTTCTACGAGCAGTACTTC. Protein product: CASSSTGTPFYEQYF.